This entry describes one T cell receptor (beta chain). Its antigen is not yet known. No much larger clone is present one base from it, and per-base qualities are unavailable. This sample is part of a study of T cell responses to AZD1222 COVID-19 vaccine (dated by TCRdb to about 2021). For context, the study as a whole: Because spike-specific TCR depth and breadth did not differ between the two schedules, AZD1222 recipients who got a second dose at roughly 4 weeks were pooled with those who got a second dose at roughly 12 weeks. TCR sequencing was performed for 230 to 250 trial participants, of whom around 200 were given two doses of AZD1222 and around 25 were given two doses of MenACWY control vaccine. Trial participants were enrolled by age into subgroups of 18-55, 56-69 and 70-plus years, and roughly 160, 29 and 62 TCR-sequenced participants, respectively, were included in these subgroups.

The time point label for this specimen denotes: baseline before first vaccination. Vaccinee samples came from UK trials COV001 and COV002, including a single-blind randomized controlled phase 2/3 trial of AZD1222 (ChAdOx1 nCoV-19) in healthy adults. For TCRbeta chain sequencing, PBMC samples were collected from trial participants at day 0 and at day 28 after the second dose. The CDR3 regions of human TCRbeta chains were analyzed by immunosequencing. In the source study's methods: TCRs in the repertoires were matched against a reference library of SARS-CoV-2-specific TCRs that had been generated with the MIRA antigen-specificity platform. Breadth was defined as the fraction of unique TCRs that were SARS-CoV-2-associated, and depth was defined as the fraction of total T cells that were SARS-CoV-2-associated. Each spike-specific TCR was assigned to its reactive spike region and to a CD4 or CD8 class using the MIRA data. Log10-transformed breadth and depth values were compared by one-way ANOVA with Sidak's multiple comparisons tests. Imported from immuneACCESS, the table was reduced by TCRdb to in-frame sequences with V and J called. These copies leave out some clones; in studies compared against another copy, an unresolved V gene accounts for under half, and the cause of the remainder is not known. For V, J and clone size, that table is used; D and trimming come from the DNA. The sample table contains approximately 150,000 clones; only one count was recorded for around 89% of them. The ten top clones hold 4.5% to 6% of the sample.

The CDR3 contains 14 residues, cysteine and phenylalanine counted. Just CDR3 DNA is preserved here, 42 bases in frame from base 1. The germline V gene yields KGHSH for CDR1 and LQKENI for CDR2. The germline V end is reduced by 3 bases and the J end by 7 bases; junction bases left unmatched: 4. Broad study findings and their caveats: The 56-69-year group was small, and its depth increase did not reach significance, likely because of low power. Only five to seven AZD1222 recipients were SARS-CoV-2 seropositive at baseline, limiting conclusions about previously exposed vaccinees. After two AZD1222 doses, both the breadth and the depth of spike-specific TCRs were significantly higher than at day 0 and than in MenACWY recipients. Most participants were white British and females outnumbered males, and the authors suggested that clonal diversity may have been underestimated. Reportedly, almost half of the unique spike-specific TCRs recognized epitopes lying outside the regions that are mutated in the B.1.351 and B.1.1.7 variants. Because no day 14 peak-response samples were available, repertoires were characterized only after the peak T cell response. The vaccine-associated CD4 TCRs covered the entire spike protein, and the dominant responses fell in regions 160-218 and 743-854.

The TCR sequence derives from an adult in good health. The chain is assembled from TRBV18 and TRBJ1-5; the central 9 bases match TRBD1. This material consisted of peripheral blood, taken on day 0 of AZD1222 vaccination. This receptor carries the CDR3 CASSPGTGYQPQHF. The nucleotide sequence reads TGTGCCAGCTCACCTGGGACAGGGTACCAGCCCCAGCATTTT. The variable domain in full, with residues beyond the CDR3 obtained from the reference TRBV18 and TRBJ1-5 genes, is NAGVMQNPRHLVRRRGQEARLRCSPMKGHSHVYWYRQLPEEGLKFMVYLQKENIIDESGMPKERFSAEFPKEGPSILRIQQVVRGDSAAYFCASSPGTGYQPQHFGDGTRLSIL.